Sequencing of this T cell receptor beta chain was carried out in a study of post-analysis software for immune sequencing data. Whole-study context: Recorded subtypes: relapsing-remitting, secondary progressive, progressive-relapsing; some patients unannotated. Broader study findings: Controls showed lower frequencies than patients for a few TRBV segments, and TRBV5-6, TRBV5-1 and TRBV20-1 were among these.

Unique molecular identifiers featured in each of the TCR beta cDNA libraries. There were 1 to 10 million T cells, and about 540,000 cDNA molecules came from them. TCRdb redid the calling of the PCR reads with MiXCR, one entry per CDR3 protein. The sample contains 250,000 to 300,000 distinct CDR3 sequences, around 34% of which appear only once. There are many counts of this clonotype. What it binds is not known. The length of the CDR3 is 13 residues. Looked up from germline, CDR1 is ENHRY and CDR2 is SYGVKD. Trimming cost V 6 bases and J 2 bases, with 9 bases left between them. Sequences were obtained from blood. This receptor was identified in a girl under 18 with multiple sclerosis. The chain joins TRBV10-3 to TRBJ2-3, with D perhaps TRBD2 (5 bases). The chain's CDR3 is CAIRGSDTDTQYF. The CDR3 DNA sequence: TGTGCCATCAGGGGTAGCGACACAGATACGCAGTATTTT.